The entry that follows covers one TCR beta chain sequence. Its antigen target is currently unknown. Within one base of it there is no much larger clone, and no base qualities were kept. The data belong to a study of shared clonotypes between healthy human individuals (dated by TCRdb to 2020 to 2022). For the wider study: The cohort included three men and a couple of women between 18 and 49 years of age. To estimate repertoire size and how much clonotypes are shared between individuals, the study performed deep sequencing of blood TCR repertoires from a handful of healthy adults. Different laboratories and diverse techniques were used to prepare libraries and sequence TCR repertoires, to increase sequencing depth and limit assay-specific biases. Leukapheresis yielded between about 0.94 and 8.9 billion PBMCs per donor. For each donor, CD4 naive and CD4 memory were each run on three plates, CD8 naive on two plates, and CD8 memory on one plate.

For the CD8 naive samples, CD45RO-negative cells were positively selected for CCR7, yielding a CD45RA+CCR7+ population from which TemRA cells were excluded. Donors were healthy HIV-negative adults with no recently reported acute infections or vaccinations. Every donor was a Caucasian adult residing in Nashville, Tennessee, USA. Blood was obtained by leukapheresis, after which PBMCs were separated by Ficoll-Histopaque density gradient centrifugation and cryopreserved in liquid nitrogen vapor phase. Purity and quantity of every magnetically sorted T cell population were checked by analytical flow cytometry. Genomic DNA was isolated from every sorted fraction and measured by UV absorbance on a Nanodrop 2000c. TCR CDR3 regions were amplified from genomic DNA by multiplex PCR using the deep immunoSEQ assay. For each cell subset, the extracted genomic DNA was distributed evenly across all wells of several immunoSEQ 96-well plates, and each plate served as one replicate. For sorted subsets, each replicate PCR was loaded with about 0.2 ug genomic DNA, equivalent to about 33,000 T cell genomes. Purified libraries were quantified with a Qubit 3.0 fluorometer, sized on a Bioanalyzer 2100, and re-quantified with the KAPA Library Quantification kit. Each immunoSEQ 96-well plate was sequenced on its own single-read 150-cycle Illumina NextSeq 550 flow cell. Per the original workflow: The immunoSEQ output contained only junctional sequences without quality scores, so filtering could not match that applied to full-length reads. Sequences were annotated with PyIR, a Python wrapper for IgBLAST v1.9, and V/J genes and CDR3 were assigned using IMGT germline references. Reads with weak V/J assignments (E-value above 1e-6), missing CDR3, stop codons, out-of-frame junctions, or ambiguous translated residues were removed. V3J clonotypes were defined as sequences sharing an identical inferred V gene, J gene, and CDR3 amino acid sequence. Percentage overlap between repertoires was computed as shared unique clonotypes divided by the size of the smaller repertoire. RTK rarefaction, the Chao1 estimator, and Recon v2.1 estimates of unobserved clonotypes were used to assess repertoire richness. Generation probabilities for all TCRbeta clonotypes obtained by the gDNA method from four donors were computed using OLGA. TCRdb retrieved this table from immuneACCESS and kept in-frame rearrangements only. Not all clones are present; in checked studies, unresolved V genes account for under half, and no reason is known for the remainder. V and J calls and clone size follow that table, whereas D and trimming were derived from the DNA. The sample includes just over 2,000,000 clones, with about 95% observed a single time. Jointly, the top ten make up 0.9% to 1.3% of the sample.

Trimming removed 7 bases from V and 4 bases from J; the gene matches leave 6 bases unexplained. Spanning cysteine to phenylalanine, the CDR3 consists of 13 amino acids. The entry retains the CDR3 DNA only, 39 bases that are in frame from base 1. The germline V gene yields MNHEY for CDR1 and SVGAGI for CDR2. Broader findings and caveats from the paper: Sampling was restricted to blood, and TCR repertoires in tissues likely differ from the TCR repertoires found in blood. When a few donors were compared, the shared fraction of clonotypes was approximately 5% for naive CD4, more than 3% for naive CD8, 2.3% for memory CD4, and 0.35% to 0.4% for memory CD8. Even with the large sequencing depth, rarefaction of the sorted-subset datasets indicated that sequencing was incomplete. Based on pairwise subsampling, the degree of clonotype sharing among donors was expected to be affected by sequencing depth. Higher generation probabilities were observed for clonotypes shared by all four sorted-subset donors than for non-shared clonotypes. Because the study included a small number of donors, the genetic and exposure-history diversity represented was limited. Larger estimated clonotype richness was generally found for naive subsets than for memory subsets.

The TCR was taken from a man younger than 30 in good health. This sequence uses TRBV6-5 and TRBJ2-5; TRBD1 agrees with 7 junctional bases. Sequenced material: naive CD8+ T cells sorted from blood. The sample's cell subset or site label, in plain terms: CD45RA+CCR7+. The DNA sequence is as follows: TGTGCCAGCACCAAAAGGGGGCGAGAGACCCAGTACTTC. Its translation is CASTKRGRETQYF.